This record concerns one T cell receptor (beta chain) sequence. Germline loops: CDR1 SNHLY, CDR2 FYNNEI. V lost 6 bases, J lost 7 bases, and 10 bases lay in between. CDR3 length equals 13 residues. Authors' analysis steps: Counts of nucleated cells, estimated from reference gene primer amplification, were obtained. The method was immunoSEQ multiplex PCR; TCRdb's version includes in-frame clones alone and lacks a portion of them. That table gives V, J and clone size, and the DNA gave D and trimming. This sample has 450,000 or so clones, with 70% to 90% found just once. This record comes from a study of blood T cell repertoires in COVID-19.

The chain uses TRBV2 and TRBJ1-6, with D hard to call. The specimen was peripheral blood. This sequence originates from a young man with COVID-19, enrolled during active disease. This chain's CDR3 is CASRFTENSPLHF. CDR3 sequence (DNA): TGTGCCAGCAGGTTCACCGAGAATTCACCCCTCCACTTT. The full variable domain, with the rest looked up from reference TRBV2 and TRBJ1-6, is EPEVTQTPSHQVTQMGQEVILRCVPISNHLYFYWYRQILGQKVEFLVSFYNNEISEKSEIFDDQFSVERPDGSNFTLKIRSTKLEDSAMYFCASRFTENSPLHFGNGTRLTVT.